One and the same sample provided the 28 T cell receptor beta chains below, sequenced in a study of T cell repertoires in cytomegalovirus infection. TCRdb processed the reads anew with MiXCR; each CDR3 protein has one entry. In the table there are approximately 200,000 distinct CDR3 sequences, 20% to 25% of which are singletons. Input material: CD8+ T cells from PBMCs. These receptor sequences come from a human donor in good health (CMV status not recorded). Some clones in this sample may be carry-over from other donors' samples.

The chain is built from TRBV28 and TRBJ1-5; unclear D gene. Trimming removed 5 bases at V and 7 bases at J, with 18 bases between. There are 15 residues in the CDR3. CDR1 and CDR2 from the germline V gene are MDHEN and SYDVKM. CDR3 sequence: CASSGPLLLEQPQHF. CDR3 DNA: TGTGCCAGCAGTGGACCGCTCTTGCTCGAACAGCCCCAGCATTTT.

The chain couples TRBV14 to TRBJ2-1, with D unresolved. Trimming took off 2 bases at V and 5 bases at J, with 16 bases between the two ends. The CDR3 sequence is 16 residues long. Germline V gene sequence: CDR1 SGHDN, CDR2 FVKESK. CDR3 DNA sequence: TGTGCCAGCAGCCAAAGACGAAGGCAGCGCGACAATGAGCAGTTCTTC. The encoded protein is CASSQRRRQRDNEQFF.

CDR3 in DNA: TGCAGCGTTGCCGGGACAGCAACCTACGAGCAGTACTTC. Translating gives CSVAGTATYEQYF. This chain connects TRBV29-1 to TRBJ2-7; TRBD1 matches at 7 bases. CDR3 length: 13 residues. Trimming took 4 bases from V and 2 from J; bases not matched to a gene: 5. Per the germline V gene, CDR1 is SQVTM and CDR2 is ANQGSEA.

For this clonotype: Sequence at one end of the junction differs from germline and may be a read error. The rearrangement links TRBV12-3 or TRBV12-4 to TRBJ2-1; D ambiguous. The CDR3 runs 13 residues. The DNA for the CDR3 is TGTGCCAGCAGTCCGTCCTTCTACAATGAGCAGTCCTTC. Protein product: CASSPSFYNEQSF.

In its sample, this clonotype was seen a few times. The chain carries TRBV12-3 or TRBV12-4 and TRBJ2-1; D might be TRBD1 (6 bases). The V end was cut by 3 bases, the J end by 6 bases, with 18 bases between. This CDR3 comprises 16 residues. CDR3 nucleotide sequence: TGTGCCAGCAGTTTTTTCTGGGCGGGCAGGGGCAATGAGCAGTTCTTC. Residues: CASSFFWAGRGNEQFF.

The table lists this clonotype with many counts. The gene calls are TRBV7-9 and TRBJ1-2; 8 bases match TRBD1. This CDR3 comprises 14 residues. V was clipped by 5 bases and J by 8 bases; unmatched bases: 10. CDR1 and CDR2 from the germline V gene are SEHNR and FQNEAQ (reference sequence). The CDR3 coding sequence is TGTGCCAGCAGCGCAACAGGGGGTGAGGAAGGCTACACCTTC. Translation gives CASSATGGEEGYTF.

This clonotype was observed a handful of times. Here the CDR3 reads CASSPGGGGAYEQFF. The DNA of the CDR3 is TGTGCCAGCAGCCCCGGTGGCGGGGGGGCGTATGAGCAGTTCTTC. The chain is built from TRBV7-6 and TRBJ2-1, with 9 nucleotides matching TRBD2. This CDR3 has 15 residues. Looked up from germline, CDR1 is SGHVS and CDR2 is FNYEAQ. The trim removed 5 bases at V and 8 bases at J, leaving 10 bases unmatched. Drawing the rest from reference TRBV7-6 and TRBJ2-1, the complete variable domain is GAGVSQSPRYKVTKRGQDVALRCDPISGHVSLYWYRQALGQGPEFLTYFNYEAQQDKSGLPNDRFSAERPEGSISTLTIQRTEQRDSAMYRCASSPGGGGAYEQFFGPGTRLTVL.

This clonotype was picked up a small number of times. The chain has TRBV15 and TRBJ1-1; D is perhaps TRBD1 (5 bases). V was clipped by 0 bases and J by 5 bases, with 13 bases between them. The CDR3 consists of 15 residues. CDR1 LNHNV and CDR2 YYDKDF come from the germline V gene (reference sequence). The CDR3 is CATSRDRGVMTEAFF. The CDR3 DNA reads as TGTGCCACCAGCAGAGATCGGGGGGTGATGACTGAAGCTTTCTTT.

The gene calls are TRBV20-1 and TRBJ1-1, with D tentatively TRBD1 (6 bases). The ends were cut back, 6 bases at V and 2 bases at J, with 22 bases in the middle. Germline CDR1 is DFQATT and CDR2 is SNEGSKA (reference sequence). This CDR3 spans 16 amino acids. CDR3 sequence reads: CSAQTTRQVLNTEAFF. The CDR3, as DNA: TGCAGTGCCCAGACAACCAGACAGGTCCTTAACACTGAAGCTTTCTTT.

The rearrangement uses TRBV28 and TRBJ2-5, with a tentative D call TRBD1 (5 bases). The V gene's germline CDR1 is MDHEN and CDR2 SYDVKM. V lost 7 bases to trimming and J lost 0 bases, with 9 bases between them. The CDR3 contains 13 residues. The CDR3 coding sequence is TGTGCCAGCAATAAGGGGTACCAAGAGACCCAGTACTTC. Encoded protein: CASNKGYQETQYF.

In this sample, this clonotype turned up a few times. The V and J genes are TRBV12-3 or TRBV12-4 and TRBJ1-2; D is undetermined. V lost 1 base and J 6 bases, leaving 9 bases between the germline ends. The CDR3 is made up of 13 amino acids. This chain's CDR3 is CASSLGVGDGYTF. CDR3 bases: TGTGCCAGCAGTTTAGGGGTGGGTGATGGCTACACCTTC.

This clonotype has only a few counts. This CDR3 is CASSSYRDSYEQYF. The CDR3 bases are TGTGCCAGCAGCTCCTACCGGGACAGCTACGAGCAGTACTTC. V is TRBV7-4 and J is TRBJ2-7; 7 bases fit TRBD1. Germline loops: CDR1 SGHVT, CDR2 SQSDAQ. CDR3 length: 14 residues. Trimming at V came to 4 bases and at J to 3 bases, leaving 6 bases not matched to a gene.

V and J are TRBV6-6 and TRBJ1-5, with 8 bases aligning to TRBD1. Looked up from germline, CDR1 is MNHNY and CDR2 is SVGAGI (reference sequence). This CDR3 contains 17 residues. After removal of 6 bases from V and 3 bases from J, the junction contained 13 bases not matched to a gene. DNA of the CDR3: TGTGCCAGCAGCCCCTCCCTGGACAGGGAGATCAATCAGCCCCAGCATTTT. This gives the protein CASSPSLDREINQPQHF.

J is TRBJ2-1 and V is TRBV6-1, with D perhaps assigned TRBD1 or TRBD2 (5 bases each). The CDR3 covers 14 residues. V was clipped by 6 bases and J by 4 bases, with 13 bases between them. Germline values: CDR1 MNHNS, CDR2 SASEGT. CDR3 protein: CASSRDLPYNEQFF. The CDR3 DNA reads as TGTGCCAGCAGCCGGGACCTACCTTACAATGAGCAGTTCTTC.

This clonotype was detected ten times or more. V and J are TRBV7-8 and TRBJ2-5, with D possibly being TRBD1 (6 bases). This CDR3 spans 15 amino acids. CDR1 is SGHVS and CDR2 is FQNEAQ in the germline V gene. V gave up 1 base and J gave up 5 bases, with 14 bases separating them. The CDR3 loop reads CASSLGGGPRETQYF. CDR3 DNA sequence: TGTGCCAGCAGCTTAGGAGGGGGACCGCGGGAGACCCAGTACTTC.

This clonotype occurred a few times. The rearrangement uses TRBV29-1 and TRBJ1-1; a weak D match, TRBD1 (5 bases). The V end was cut by 7 bases, the J end by 0 bases, with 21 bases between. Germline values: CDR1 SQVTM, CDR2 ANQGSEA. The length of the CDR3 is 16 residues. This chain's CDR3 is CSAWGGSRYMNTEAFF. CDR3 in DNA: TGCAGCGCCTGGGGGGGGTCGCGTTATATGAACACTGAAGCTTTCTTT.

This clonotype was seen ten or more times. The chain is built from TRBV20-1 and TRBJ2-1, with 11 bases matching TRBD2. The CDR3 totals 15 residues. V lost 2 bases, J lost 3 bases, and 3 bases stayed unmatched. The germline V gene encodes CDR1 DFQATT and CDR2 SNEGSKA (reference sequence). CDR3 protein: CSARTGLADYNEQFF. The CDR3 nucleotides are TGCAGTGCTAGAACGGGACTAGCGGACTACAATGAGCAGTTCTTC.

This clonotype has just a few counts. V usage is TRBV20-1 and J usage is TRBJ2-3; D may be TRBD1 (6 bases). The CDR3 length is 14 residues. V was cut by 5 bases and J by 5 bases, with 17 bases left in between. From germline, CDR1 is DFQATT and CDR2 SNEGSKA (reference sequence). The CDR3 here is CSAEGGPGLDTQYF. CDR3 nucleotide sequence: TGCAGTGCTGAAGGGGGTCCCGGGCTAGATACGCAGTATTTT.

This clonotype came up many times. V gene TRBV7-8 combines with J gene TRBJ2-3; D is possibly TRBD1 (6 bases). The CDR3 totals 15 residues. The germline V gene encodes CDR1 SGHVS and CDR2 FQNEAQ. Trimming removed 3 bases from V and 4 bases from J, with 14 bases in between. This chain's CDR3 is CASSFYPGQPDTQYF. For the CDR3, the DNA is TGTGCCAGCAGCTTCTATCCTGGACAGCCAGATACGCAGTATTTT.

V gene TRBV7-9 combines with J gene TRBJ1-1; D gene uncertain. The CDR3 sequence is 13 residues long. Germline V gene data show CDR1 as SEHNR and CDR2 as FQNEAQ (reference sequence). The V gene lost 5 bases and the J gene lost 0 bases, with 7 bases spanning the gap. The CDR3 spells CASSMVMNTEAFF. The CDR3 nucleotides are TGTGCCAGCAGCATGGTTATGAACACTGAAGCTTTCTTT.

This clonotype was found many times. The rearrangement links TRBV7-2 to TRBJ2-6; 7 bases map to TRBD1. J was trimmed by 0 bases and V by 5 bases; bases with no gene match: 13. The CDR3 sequence is 19 residues long. From germline, CDR1 is SGHTA and CDR2 FQGNSA. CDR3 loop: CASSQGVGALISGANVLTF. Written as DNA, the CDR3 is TGTGCCAGCAGCCAGGGGGTAGGGGCGTTGATCTCTGGGGCCAACGTCCTGACTTTC.

Many counts were recorded for this clonotype. This rearrangement joins TRBV7-6 to TRBJ2-1; TRBD1 is a possible D gene (5 bases). V was pared by 3 bases and J by 3 bases, with 9 bases between. CDR3 size: 14 residues. Germline CDR1 reads SGHVS; CDR2 reads FNYEAQ. As DNA, the CDR3 is TGTGCCAGCAGCTTGGTAGGGGACTACAATGAGCAGTTCTTC. Its protein is CASSLVGDYNEQFF.

This clonotype was observed a few times. The CDR3 bases are TGTGCCAGCAGTTACTCGCAGACGCGGAGCTATAATTCACCCCTCCACTTT. This codes for CASSYSQTRSYNSPLHF. The chain links TRBV6-6 to TRBJ1-6; D not certain. Germline-derived CDR1 and CDR2 are MNHNY and SVGAGI (reference sequence). V lost 0 bases, J lost 3 bases, and 12 bases lay in between. CDR3 length: 17 residues.

There are a few counts of this clonotype. The chain links TRBV10-3 to TRBJ2-2, with unresolved D. V was pared by 3 bases and J by 0 bases, with 5 bases between. This CDR3 has 14 amino acids. The germline V gene has CDR1 ENHRY and CDR2 SYGVKD. As DNA, the CDR3 is TGTGCCATCAGTGATCGATCGAACACCGGGGAGCTGTTTTTT. It yields the protein CAISDRSNTGELFF.

The chain carries TRBV12-3 or TRBV12-4 and TRBJ2-2, with a weak D call TRBD1 (6 bases). This CDR3 comprises 15 residues. V lost 1 base and J lost 4, with 10 bases in between. The CDR3 spells CASSLDRAATGELFF. The CDR3 DNA reads as TGTGCCAGCAGTTTAGACAGGGCGGCCACCGGGGAGCTGTTTTTT.

This chain links TRBV6-2 or TRBV6-3 with TRBJ2-1; TRBD2 agrees at 8 bases. The ends lost 6 bases at V and 10 bases at J; junction bases unmatched: 5. CDR3 size: 12 residues. Germline CDR1 reads MNHEY; CDR2 reads SVGEGT. As DNA, the CDR3 is TGTGCCAGCAGGGCCGGGGGGGCCGAGCAGTTCTTC. Encoded protein: CASRAGGAEQFF.

The J gene is TRBJ2-1, the V gene TRBV27, with no clear D. Germline V gene lookup returns CDR1 MNHEY and CDR2 SMNVEV (reference sequence). Trimming took off 7 bases at V and 0 bases at J, with 7 bases between the two ends. CDR3 length: 13 amino acids. CDR3 nucleotide sequence: TGTGCCAGCAAACTAATCTCCTACAATGAGCAGTTCTTC. Protein product: CASKLISYNEQFF.

The chain employs TRBV7-4 and TRBJ2-7, with D uncertain. CDR1 and CDR2 (germline): SGHVT, SQSDAQ. This CDR3 region has 12 residues. Trimming took off 5 bases at V and 3 bases at J, with 8 bases between the two ends. For the CDR3, the DNA is TGTGCCAGCAGCCTCGACATCTACGAGCAGTACTTC. Protein product: CASSLDIYEQYF.